The 14 T cell receptor beta chains in this list originate from one sample, sequenced in a study of control samples from healthy donors and cancer patients. Only in-frame clones appear in the TCRdb table, and some are missing; sequencing was by immunoSEQ multiplex PCR. This sample yields about 170,000 clones, of which around 93% are seen a single time; 4.1% belongs to the top ten. Input material: blood. The receptors originated from a woman aged 60-75 years in good health.

The chain couples TRBV7-2 to TRBJ1-2; TRBD1 matches 8 bases. The CDR3 totals 14 residues. V shed 3 bases, J shed 7 bases, and the junction held 7 bases outside the gene matches. Germline V gives CDR1 SGHTA, CDR2 FQGNSA. The CDR3 DNA reads TGTGCCAGCAGCTTCTCAGGGGGCACGGGTGGCTACACCTTC. Its translation is CASSFSGGTGGYTF.

This chain connects TRBV19 to TRBJ1-1; TRBD1 is a possible D gene (5 bases). Germline lookup yields CDR1 LNHDA and CDR2 SQIVND (reference sequence). The CDR3 contains 14 residues. V was pared by 0 bases and J by 8 bases, with 13 bases between. DNA of the CDR3: TGTGCCAGTAGTATAGACCAAGTCGGGGGGGAAGCTTTCTTT. Amino acids: CASSIDQVGGEAFF. Combining the CDR3 with reference TRBV19 and TRBJ1-1 gives the whole variable domain DGGITQSPKYLFRKEGQNVTLSCEQNLNHDAMYWYRQDPGQGLRLIYYSQIVNDFQKGDIAEGYSVSREKKESFPLTVTSAQKNPTAFYLCASSIDQVGGEAFFGQGTRLTVV.

The CDR3 region is CASSKVRGQGAVLVNSPLHF. CDR3 in DNA: TGTGCCAGCAGCAAAGTACGGGGACAGGGGGCGGTATTAGTTAATTCACCCCTCCACTTT. J is TRBJ1-6 and V is TRBV21-1; the table assigns TRBD1, which was not confirmed against the DNA. TRBV21-1 is labeled a pseudogene. CDR3 length: 20 residues.

The chain links TRBV12-3 or TRBV12-4 to TRBJ1-5, with D tentatively TRBD1 (5 bases). V lost 7 bases and J lost 1, with 8 bases in between. This CDR3 has 13 amino acids. CDR3 sequence reads: CASTRDSNQPQHF. CDR3 nucleotide sequence: TGTGCCAGCACCCGGGACAGCAATCAGCCCCAGCATTTT.

This clone was seen only once. The chain recombines TRBV7-2 with TRBJ2-2, with a weak D call TRBD1 (5 bases). CDR1 and CDR2 from the germline V gene are SGHTA and FQGNSA. Trimming removed 2 bases from V and 8 bases from J, with 15 bases in between. The CDR3 runs 15 residues. The CDR3 here is CASSLQGPVSGELFF. The CDR3 DNA reads TGTGCCAGCAGCTTACAGGGTCCAGTTTCTGGGGAGCTGTTTTTT.

The gene calls are TRBV4-3 and TRBJ1-4; D not resolved. Germline CDR1 LGHNA, CDR2 YSLEER. The CDR3 runs 15 residues. Between the trimmed V and J ends, which lost 0 bases and 10 bases, there was a span of 15 bases. The CDR3 nucleotides are TGCGCCAGCAGCCAAGATAAGAAGGAATGGGGAAAACTGTTTTTT. Its translation: CASSQDKKEWGKLFF.

This clone was observed once. This chain joins TRBV7-2 and TRBJ2-2; 9 positions agree with TRBD2. The CDR3 consists of 16 residues. With V trimmed by 2 bases and J by 4 bases, 5 bases remained unmatched. Germline V gene lookup returns CDR1 SGHTA and CDR2 FQGNSA. The CDR3 nucleotides read TGTGCCAGCAGCTTATTAGCGGGGGCCCTCACCGGGGAGCTGTTTTTT. It codes for CASSLLAGALTGELFF.

The genes are TRBV23-1 and TRBJ2-1; D unclear. TRBV23-1 is noted as an ORF with a role that remains uncertain. The CDR3 totals 13 residues. V gave up 4 bases and J gave up 1 base, with 5 bases separating them. The CDR3 is CASSLRSYNEQFF. The CDR3 nucleotides read TGCGCCAGCAGTCTTAGGTCCTACAATGAGCAGTTCTTC.

The chain combines TRBV5-1 with TRBJ2-2, with no clear D. The germline gives CDR1 SGHRS, CDR2 YFSETQ. V shed 0 bases and J shed 8 bases, with 8 bases lying between them. This CDR3 region has 13 residues. CDR3 sequence: CASSLGREGELFF. For the CDR3, the DNA is TGCGCCAGCAGCTTGGGAAGGGAAGGGGAGCTGTTTTTT.

The chain carries TRBV6-1 and TRBJ1-5; possibly TRBD1 for D (5 bases). The CDR3 runs to 14 residues. Trimming shortened V by 2 bases and J by 7 bases, and 12 bases separated the two germline ends. Germline values: CDR1 MNHNS, CDR2 SASEGT. CDR3 sequence: CASSERAGRQPQHF. The CDR3 DNA sequence: TGTGCCAGCAGTGAAAGGGCAGGGAGGCAGCCCCAGCATTTT.

This rearrangement joins TRBV7-9 to TRBJ1-3; tentatively, D is TRBD1 (6 bases). Germline CDR1 is SEHNR and CDR2 is FQNEAQ (reference sequence). The CDR3 totals 15 residues. V was trimmed by 5 bases and J by 0 bases, leaving 11 bases between them. The CDR3 loop reads CASSPTGFSGNTIYF. CDR3 in DNA: TGTGCCAGCAGCCCGACAGGATTCTCTGGAAACACCATATATTTT.

The chain recombines TRBV5-1 with TRBJ1-5; 8 nucleotides align to TRBD1. After removal of 3 bases from V and 0 bases from J, the junction contained 2 bases not matched to a gene. The CDR3 loop spans 15 amino acids. Per the germline V gene, CDR1 is SGHRS and CDR2 is YFSETQ. The CDR3 DNA reads as TGCGCCAGCAGCTGGACAGGGAATAGCAATCAGCCCCAGCATTTT. As protein: CASSWTGNSNQPQHF.

In this sample, this clone turned up a few times. This sequence joins TRBV18 and TRBJ2-5; 11 positions agree with TRBD2. Trimming at V came to 3 bases and at J to 5 bases, leaving 11 bases not matched to a gene. This CDR3 is built from 17 residues. Germline CDR1 KGHSH, CDR2 LQKENI. The CDR3 nucleotides are TGTGCCAGCTCACCGTCACTAGCGGGGGCGGGCGTGGAGACCCAGTACTTC. Its translation: CASSPSLAGAGVETQYF.

The chain recombines TRBV5-1 with TRBJ1-6; weak D call: TRBD1 (6 bases). Germline values: CDR1 SGHRS, CDR2 YFSETQ. Trimming took off 9 bases at V and 9 bases at J, with 19 bases between the two ends. The CDR3 has 14 amino acids. CDR3 residues: CATKTGPEGSPLHF. DNA of the CDR3: TGCGCCACCAAGACAGGCCCGGAGGGTTCACCCCTCCACTTT.